This TCR beta chain came from a study of T cell responses to AZD1222 COVID-19 vaccine. Study-level points and caveats: Variant regions that are unmutated are reportedly the target of nearly half of spike-specific TCRs. The number of AZD1222 recipients seropositive at baseline was only five to seven. Repertoires were obtained only post-peak T cell response.

The method was immunoSEQ multiplex PCR; TCRdb's version includes in-frame clones alone and lacks a portion of them. This sample yields around 150,000 clones, of which approximately 90% are seen a single time; 1.9% belongs to the top ten. This clone was counted a single time. Its antigen remains unidentified. V dropped 3 bases and J dropped 0 bases, with 18 bases sitting between them. This CDR3 region has 18 residues. The germline V gene has CDR1 MNHEY and CDR2 SMNVEV (reference sequence). The sample here was peripheral blood, taken on day 0 of AZD1222 vaccination. This TCR derives from an adult in good health. This rearrangement joins TRBV27 to TRBJ2-1, with D hard to call. The CDR3 reads CASSFDSRALSSYNEQFF. The CDR3 DNA is TGTGCCAGCAGTTTTGATTCCCGGGCCCTAAGCTCCTACAATGAGCAGTTCTTC.